These T cell receptor beta chains were read from a single sample in a study of blood T cell repertoires in COVID-19. TCRdb keeps only in-frame clones here, not all; method: immunoSEQ multiplex PCR. This table holds 390,000 or so clones, 80% to 90% found once. What was sequenced was PBMCs or T cells enriched from blood (not recorded which). The receptors were gathered from a man aged 18-30 years who had recovered from COVID-19. Each CDR3 is given without its conserved first and last residue.

V | CDR3
TRBV11-1 | ASSLTGLETQY
TRBV28 | ASSLRGSNYGYT
TRBV12-3/TRBV12-4 | ASSPRGHQPQH
TRBV10-1 | ASSGDRGLSGANVLT
TRBV28 | ASSTGGGTVYEQY
TRBV19 | ASTTTGATANTEAF
TRBV6-5 | ASSYRVTWNSPLH
TRBV28 | ASQTGEHLKPQH
TRBV29-1 | SVVRGSNTEAF
TRBV9 | ASSVTGKMNTEAF
TRBV4-1 | ASSRASGTGGNGYT